This entry concerns a single TCR beta chain. Its target is unknown. The data were taken from a study of shared clonotypes between healthy human individuals. Adults of Caucasian background living in Nashville, Tennessee made up all donors. General study findings and limits: Having only a few donors restricted how much genetic and exposure-history diversity was captured.

Profiling relied on immunoSEQ multiplex PCR, and the TCRdb table lists in-frame clones only, not all of them. The top ten hold 13% of the sample, which has about 470,000 clones, roughly three quarters seen once. V dropped 4 bases and J dropped 0 bases, with 6 bases sitting between them. The CDR3 has 13 residues. Germline CDR1 SGHAT, CDR2 FQNNGV. The V gene is TRBV11-2, the J gene TRBJ1-1, with a weak D call TRBD1 (5 bases). The sequenced sample was PBMCs. This clonotype was sampled from a woman between 35 and 50 years old in good health. Some clones in this sample may be carry-over from other donors' samples. The CDR3 DNA reads as TGTGCCAGCAGCTCGGGGGTGAACACTGAAGCTTTCTTT. Translation: CASSSGVNTEAFF.